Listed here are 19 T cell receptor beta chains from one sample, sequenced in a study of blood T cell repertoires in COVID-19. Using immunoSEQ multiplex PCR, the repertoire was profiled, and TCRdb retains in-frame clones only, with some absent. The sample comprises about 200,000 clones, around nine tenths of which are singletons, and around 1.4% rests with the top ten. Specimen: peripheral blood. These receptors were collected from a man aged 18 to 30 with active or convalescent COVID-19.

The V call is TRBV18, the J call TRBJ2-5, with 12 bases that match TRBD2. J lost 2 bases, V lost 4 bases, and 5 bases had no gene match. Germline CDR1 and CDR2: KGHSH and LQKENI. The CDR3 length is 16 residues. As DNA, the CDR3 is TGTGCCAGCTCACTTACCCTAGCGGGAGGGCAAGAGACCCAGTACTTC. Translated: CASSLTLAGGQETQYF.

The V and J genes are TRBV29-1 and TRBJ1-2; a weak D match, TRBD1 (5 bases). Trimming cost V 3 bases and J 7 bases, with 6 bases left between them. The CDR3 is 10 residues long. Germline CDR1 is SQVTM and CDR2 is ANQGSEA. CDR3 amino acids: CSVEGGGYTF. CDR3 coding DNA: TGCAGCGTTGAGGGGGGTGGCTACACCTTC.

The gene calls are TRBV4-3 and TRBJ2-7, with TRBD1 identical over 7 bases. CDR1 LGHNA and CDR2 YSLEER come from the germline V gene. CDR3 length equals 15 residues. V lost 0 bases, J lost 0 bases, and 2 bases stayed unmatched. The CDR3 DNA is TGCGCCAGCAGCCAAGACAGGGGGAGCTCCTACGAGCAGTACTTC. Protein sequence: CASSQDRGSSYEQYF.

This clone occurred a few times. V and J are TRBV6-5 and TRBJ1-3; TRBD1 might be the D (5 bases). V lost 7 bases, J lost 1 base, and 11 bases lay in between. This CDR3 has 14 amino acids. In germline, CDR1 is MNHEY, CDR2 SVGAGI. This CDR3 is CASMDSGSGNTIYF. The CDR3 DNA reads TGTGCCAGCATGGATTCAGGGTCTGGAAACACCATATATTTT.

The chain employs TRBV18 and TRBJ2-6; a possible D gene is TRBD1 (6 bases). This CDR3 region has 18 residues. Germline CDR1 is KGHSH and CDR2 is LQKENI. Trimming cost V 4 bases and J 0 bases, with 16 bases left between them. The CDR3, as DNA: TGTGCCAGCTCACGCCCGGGACACCGACTCTCTGGGGCCAACGTCCTGACTTTC. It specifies CASSRPGHRLSGANVLTF.

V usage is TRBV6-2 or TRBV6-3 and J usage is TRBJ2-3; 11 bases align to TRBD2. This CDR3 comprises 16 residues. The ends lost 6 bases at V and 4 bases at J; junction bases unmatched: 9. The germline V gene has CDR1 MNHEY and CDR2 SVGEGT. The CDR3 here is CASSQPGLAASDTQYF. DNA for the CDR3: TGTGCCAGCAGCCAACCGGGACTAGCGGCCTCAGATACGCAGTATTTT.

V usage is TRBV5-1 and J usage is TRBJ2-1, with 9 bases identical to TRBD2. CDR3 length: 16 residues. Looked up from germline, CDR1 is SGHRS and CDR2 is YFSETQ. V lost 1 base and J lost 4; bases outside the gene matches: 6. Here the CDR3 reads CASSLNSGSGYNEQFF. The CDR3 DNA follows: TGCGCCAGCAGCTTGAATAGCGGGAGCGGGTACAATGAGCAGTTCTTC.

The CDR3 is CASRLGQGAGGYTF. For the CDR3, the DNA is TGTGCCAGCAGACTCGGACAGGGGGCAGGAGGCTACACCTTC. The genes are TRBV6-6 and TRBJ1-2; 11 bases are shared with TRBD1. J lost 8 bases, V lost 6 bases, and 8 bases had no gene match. Germline V gene lookup returns CDR1 MNHNY and CDR2 SVGAGI (reference sequence). This CDR3 is 14 amino acids long.

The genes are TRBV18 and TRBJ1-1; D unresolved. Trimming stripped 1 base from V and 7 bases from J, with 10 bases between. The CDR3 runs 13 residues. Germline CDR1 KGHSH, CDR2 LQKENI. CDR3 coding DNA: TGTGCCAGCTCACCACGGTTGGCAGTTGAAGCTTTCTTT. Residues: CASSPRLAVEAFF.

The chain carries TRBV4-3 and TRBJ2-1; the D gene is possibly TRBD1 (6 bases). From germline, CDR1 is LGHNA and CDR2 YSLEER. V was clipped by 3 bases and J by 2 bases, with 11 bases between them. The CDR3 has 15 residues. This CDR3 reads CASSHNRVPYNEQFF. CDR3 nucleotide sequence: TGCGCCAGCAGCCACAACAGGGTACCCTACAATGAGCAGTTCTTC.

CDR3 sequence: CASSRTEQRYGYTF. The DNA of the CDR3 is TGTGCCAGTAGCCGGACAGAGCAGCGGTATGGCTACACCTTC. The J gene is TRBJ1-2, the V gene TRBV19; possible D gene TRBD1, 6 bases. CDR1 is LNHDA and CDR2 is SQIVND in the germline V gene (reference sequence). V lost 6 bases to trimming and J lost 5 bases, with 16 bases between them. The CDR3 loop spans 14 amino acids.

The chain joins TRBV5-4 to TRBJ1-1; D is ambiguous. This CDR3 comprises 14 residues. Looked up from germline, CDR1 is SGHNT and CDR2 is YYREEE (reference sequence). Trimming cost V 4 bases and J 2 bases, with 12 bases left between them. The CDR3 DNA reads TGTGCCAGCAGCCCTCGACTGACTAACACTGAAGCTTTCTTT. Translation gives CASSPRLTNTEAFF.

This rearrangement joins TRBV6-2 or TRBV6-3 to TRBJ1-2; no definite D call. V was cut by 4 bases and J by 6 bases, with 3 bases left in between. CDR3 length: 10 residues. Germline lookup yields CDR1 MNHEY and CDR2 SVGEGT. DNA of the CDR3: TGTGCCAGCAGTTCAGATGGCTACACCTTC. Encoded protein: CASSSDGYTF.

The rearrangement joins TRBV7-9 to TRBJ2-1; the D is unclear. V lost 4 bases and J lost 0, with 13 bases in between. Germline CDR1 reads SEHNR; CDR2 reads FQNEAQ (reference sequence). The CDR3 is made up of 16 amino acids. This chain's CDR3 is CASSSIGPSSYNEQFF. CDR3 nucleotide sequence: TGTGCCAGCAGCTCCATCGGCCCTAGCTCCTACAATGAGCAGTTCTTC.

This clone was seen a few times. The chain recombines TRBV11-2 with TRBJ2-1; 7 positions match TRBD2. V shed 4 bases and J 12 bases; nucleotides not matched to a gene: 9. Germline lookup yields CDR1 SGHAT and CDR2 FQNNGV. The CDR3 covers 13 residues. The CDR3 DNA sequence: TGTGCCAGCAGCTCCCGGCCGGGAGGAGCGCAGTTCTTC. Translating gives CASSSRPGGAQFF.

CDR3 residues: CASSLTPTTAYNEQFF. Here the CDR3 DNA reads TGTGCCAGCAGCTTAACCCCTACCACCGCCTACAATGAGCAGTTCTTC. V usage is TRBV11-3 and J usage is TRBJ2-1, with D unclear. V lost 2 bases and J 2 bases, leaving 13 bases between the germline ends. The CDR3 length is 16 residues. Germline assignment: CDR1 SGHNT and CDR2 YENEEA.

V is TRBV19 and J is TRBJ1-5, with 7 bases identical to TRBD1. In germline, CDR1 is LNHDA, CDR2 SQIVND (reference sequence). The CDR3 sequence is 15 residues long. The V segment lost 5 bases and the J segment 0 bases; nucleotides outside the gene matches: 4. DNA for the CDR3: TGTGCCAGTAGTCCACAGGGGAATAGCAATCAGCCCCAGCATTTT. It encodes CASSPQGNSNQPQHF. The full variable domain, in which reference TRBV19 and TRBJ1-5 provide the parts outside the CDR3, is DGGITQSPKYLFRKEGQNVTLSCEQNLNHDAMYWYRQDPGQGLRLIYYSQIVNDFQKGDIAEGYSVSREKKESFPLTVTSAQKNPTAFYLCASSPQGNSNQPQHFGDGTRLSIL.

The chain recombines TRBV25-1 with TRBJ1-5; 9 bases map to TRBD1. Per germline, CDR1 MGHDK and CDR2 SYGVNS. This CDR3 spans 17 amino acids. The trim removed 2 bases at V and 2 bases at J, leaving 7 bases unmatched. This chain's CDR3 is CASSEPGTGSGNQPQHF. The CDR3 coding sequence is TGTGCCAGCAGTGAACCCGGGACAGGGTCCGGCAATCAGCCCCAGCATTTT.

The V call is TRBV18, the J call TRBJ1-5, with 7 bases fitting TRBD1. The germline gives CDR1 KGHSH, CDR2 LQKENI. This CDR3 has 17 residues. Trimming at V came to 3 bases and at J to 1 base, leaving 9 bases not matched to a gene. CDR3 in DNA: TGTGCCAGCTCACCTTTACGAGCAGGGGGAAGCAATCAGCCCCAGCATTTT. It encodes CASSPLRAGGSNQPQHF.